A single sample gave rise to the 13 T cell receptor beta chains below, sequenced in a study. TCRdb reprocessed the RT-PCR reads via MiXCR and lists one record per CDR3 protein. The sample lists hundreds of thousands of distinct CDR3 sequences; approximately 14% were seen once. Specimen: memory CD4+ T cells from blood. The receptors come from a female donor in good health, serving as a healthy control.

Only a few counts were recorded for this clonotype. The rearrangement links TRBV12-3 or TRBV12-4 to TRBJ1-2, with D unresolved. Trimming took off 5 bases at V and 5 bases at J, with 12 bases between the two ends. CDR3 length: 13 amino acids. The CDR3 reads CASSPYGGYGYTF. The CDR3 nucleotides read TGTGCCAGCAGTCCGTACGGAGGGTATGGCTACACCTTC.

This clonotype was recorded many times. The chain links TRBV2 to TRBJ1-4; D ambiguous. The CDR3 length is 12 residues. V lost 4 bases, J lost 8 bases, and 8 bases lay in between. Germline V lookup: CDR1 SNHLY, CDR2 FYNNEI. The CDR3 DNA sequence: TGTGCCAGCAGTGTGGAGGGAGAAAAACTGTTTTTT. Protein: CASSVEGEKLFF.

This clonotype appeared a few times. The chain has TRBV7-2 and TRBJ2-2, with 11 bases matching TRBD1. The CDR3 length is 16 residues. V shed 4 bases, J shed 5 bases, and the junction held 6 bases outside the gene matches. Germline V CDR1 and CDR2: SGHTA, FQGNSA. The CDR3: CASSSRTGGFTGELFF. CDR3 in DNA: TGTGCCAGCAGCTCCAGGACAGGGGGCTTTACCGGGGAGCTGTTTTTT.

The V and J genes are TRBV30 and TRBJ1-3; no definite D call. The ends were cut back, 5 bases at V and 1 base at J, with 12 bases in the middle. The germline gives CDR1 GTSNPN, CDR2 SVGIG (reference sequence). This CDR3 spans 14 amino acids. CDR3 region: CAWLGSRSGNTIYF. The CDR3 DNA follows: TGTGCCTGGCTGGGGTCTAGGTCTGGAAACACCATATATTTT.

This clonotype appeared many times. The J gene is TRBJ2-7, the V gene TRBV29-1; 10 bases line up with TRBD2. The germline CDR1 and CDR2 sequences are SQVTM and ANQGSEA. The V and J ends lost 5 bases and 3 bases, in that order; junction bases with no gene match: 10. This CDR3 is built from 15 residues. Here the CDR3 reads CSVTSDSGRNYEQYF. The CDR3 DNA sequence: TGCAGCGTTACCTCGGATAGCGGGAGGAACTACGAGCAGTACTTC.

In this sample, this clonotype turned up a few times. The chain combines TRBV20-1 with TRBJ1-3; D unresolved. Germline CDR1 DFQATT, CDR2 SNEGSKA (reference sequence). This CDR3 contains 14 residues. V lost 3 bases and J lost 0, with 9 bases in between. CDR3 protein: CSASPTTSGNTIYF. The CDR3 nucleotides read TGCAGTGCTAGCCCGACGACCTCTGGAAACACCATATATTTT.

The chain is built from TRBV11-2 and TRBJ1-2, with a tentative D call TRBD1 (6 bases). The CDR3 is made up of 14 amino acids. Germline CDR1 and CDR2: SGHAT and FQNNGV. Trimming left V 4 bases short and J 4 bases short, with 13 bases between. This chain's CDR3 is CASSSRTEAYGYTF. The CDR3 nucleotides are TGTGCCAGCAGCTCTCGGACAGAGGCCTATGGCTACACCTTC. Full variable domain (rest looked up from reference TRBV11-2 and TRBJ1-2): EAGVAQSPRYKIIEKRQSVAFWCNPISGHATLYWYQQILGQGPKLLIQFQNNGVVDDSQLPKDRFSAERLKGVDSTLKIQPAKLEDSAVYLCASSSRTEAYGYTFGSGTRLTVV.

The chain carries TRBV5-4 and TRBJ2-4; the D is unclear. Germline V gene sequence: CDR1 SGHNT, CDR2 YYREEE (reference sequence). This CDR3 is built from 15 residues. Trimming took 0 bases from V and 1 from J, leaving 8 bases between them. This chain's CDR3 is CASSLGVAAKNIQYF. CDR3 nucleotides: TGTGCCAGCAGCTTGGGGGTTGCTGCCAAAAACATTCAGTACTTC.

The chain uses TRBV28 and TRBJ1-1, with D unresolved. The germline gives CDR1 MDHEN, CDR2 SYDVKM. Trimming removed 11 bases at V and 0 bases at J, with 13 bases between. The CDR3 contains 13 residues. As DNA, the CDR3 is TGTGCCGGGTCCAGATCAATGAACACTGAAGCTTTCTTT. This translates into CAGSRSMNTEAFF.

The J gene is TRBJ1-6, the V gene TRBV20-1; possibly TRBD1 for D (5 bases). CDR1 is DFQATT and CDR2 is SNEGSKA in the germline V gene (reference sequence). CDR3 length equals 12 residues. CDR3 nucleotides: TGCAGCCGGAGGGGACCCAATTCACCCCTCCACTTT. Protein product: CSRRGPNSPLHF.

This clonotype came up many times. V and J are TRBV4-1 and TRBJ1-6, with 7 bases matching TRBD1. The CDR3 covers 17 residues. Trimming removed 0 bases from V and 0 bases from J; junction bases left unmatched: 2. The germline V gene encodes CDR1 MGHRA and CDR2 YSYEKL. The CDR3 loop reads CASSQEGQSSYNSPLHF. CDR3 nucleotides: TGCGCCAGCAGCCAAGAGGGACAGAGCTCCTATAATTCACCCCTCCACTTT.

The chain uses TRBV20-1 and TRBJ2-1; 8 positions match TRBD2. CDR3 length equals 14 residues. With V trimmed by 3 bases and J by 0 bases, 1 base remained unmatched. CDR1 and CDR2 from the germline V gene are DFQATT and SNEGSKA (reference sequence). CDR3 residues: CSASRGGSYNEQFF. CDR3 sequence (DNA): TGCAGTGCTAGCCGGGGGGGCTCCTACAATGAGCAGTTCTTC.

The chain is built from TRBV2 and TRBJ2-1; D call uncertain. The CDR3 length is 12 residues. V shed 7 bases and J shed 7 bases, with 11 bases lying between them. In germline, CDR1 is SNHLY, CDR2 FYNNEI. CDR3 region: CASNRLVNEQFF. Here the CDR3 DNA reads TGTGCCAGCAATAGACTTGTGAATGAGCAGTTCTTC. Using reference TRBV2 and TRBJ2-1 for the parts outside the CDR3, the full variable domain is EPEVTQTPSHQVTQMGQEVILRCVPISNHLYFYWYRQILGQKVEFLVSFYNNEISEKSEIFDDQFSVERPDGSNFTLKIRSTKLEDSAMYFCASNRLVNEQFFGPGTRLTVL.